This passage covers 30 T cell receptor beta chains from one sample sequenced in a study of blood T cells in healthy people across ages. Together with a sample-barcoded 5' primer, a J-beta primer mix was included in a second PCR lasting roughly 6 to 12 cycles. TCRdb processed the 5' RACE reads anew with MiXCR; each CDR3 protein has one entry. Of 1.5 million to 2 million distinct CDR3 sequences in the sample, 28% were seen once. The sample comprised blood. The receptors stem from a woman in her twenties or thirties in good health.

This clonotype turned up a few times. The chain combines TRBV5-1 with TRBJ2-7; 7 bases are shared with TRBD2. There are 15 residues in the CDR3. The ends lost 0 bases at V and 4 bases at J; junction bases unmatched: 7. Germline assignment: CDR1 SGHRS and CDR2 YFSETQ. DNA of the CDR3: TGCGCCAGCAGCTTGGTTTTAGCGGGCGAATACGAGCAGTACTTC. Its translation: CASSLVLAGEYEQYF.

This chain joins TRBV12-3 or TRBV12-4 and TRBJ2-1; D unclear. The DNA matches TRBJ2-7 better at its end, which makes the J call doubtful. CDR3 length: 13 amino acids. The CDR3 sequence is CASSSLQTHEQYF. The CDR3 region has the DNA TGTGCCAGCAGTTCCCTCCAAACTCACGAGCAGTACTTC.

This chain links TRBV6-2 or TRBV6-3 with TRBJ2-3; D is possibly TRBD2 (6 bases). With 5 bases removed from V and 2 bases from J, the gap between germline ends came to 14 bases. Germline V gene data show CDR1 as MNHEY and CDR2 as SVGEGT. CDR3 length equals 15 residues. The CDR3 loop is CASSQRDFYTDTQYF. CDR3 in DNA: TGTGCCAGCAGTCAACGGGACTTTTACACAGATACGCAGTATTTT.

This clonotype was picked up a small number of times. The V gene is TRBV5-5, the J gene TRBJ2-5; TRBD2 matches 9 bases. The CDR3 covers 19 residues. Germline trimming cut 4 bases from V and 3 bases from J; bases unmatched to any gene: 19. Germline V gives CDR1 SGHKS, CDR2 YYEKEE (reference sequence). CDR3 sequence: CASSQQLAGRPSPEETQYF. The CDR3 bases are TGTGCCAGCAGCCAACAACTAGCGGGCCGACCTTCCCCAGAAGAGACCCAGTACTTC.

In this sample, this clonotype turned up a few times. The chain carries TRBV5-1 and TRBJ2-5; D remains unclear. Between the trimmed V and J ends, which lost 2 bases and 1 base, there was a span of 9 bases. Germline assignment: CDR1 SGHRS and CDR2 YFSETQ. CDR3 size: 14 residues. The CDR3 loop reads CASSFKGPQETQYF. The CDR3 DNA is TGCGCCAGCAGCTTTAAGGGCCCCCAAGAGACCCAGTACTTC.

The sample holds a few counts of this clonotype. The rearrangement uses TRBV15 and TRBJ2-5; no firm D call. CDR1 and CDR2 from the germline V gene are LNHNV and YYDKDF (reference sequence). Trimming cost V 3 bases and J 0 bases, with 5 bases left between them. The CDR3 covers 13 residues. CDR3 coding DNA: TGTGCCACCAGCAGTGGGTACCAAGAGACCCAGTACTTC. It encodes CATSSGYQETQYF.

V usage is TRBV12-3 or TRBV12-4 and J usage is TRBJ2-1; the D is unclear. V lost 5 bases to trimming and J lost 9 bases, with 11 bases between them. CDR3 length: 12 residues. The CDR3 sequence: CASSPQMSEQFF. The CDR3 DNA is TGTGCCAGCAGTCCACAGATGAGTGAGCAGTTCTTC.

Concerning this clonotype: Its ends do not fully match the called genes, so a read error is possible. The V call is TRBV12-3 or TRBV12-4, the J call TRBJ1-4, with 10 bases lining up with TRBD1. This CDR3 is 15 amino acids long. The CDR3 coding sequence is TGTGCCCGCAGCCGAGCCGGGACAGGGGACGAAAAACTGTTTTTT. This gives the protein CARSRAGTGDEKLFF.

The chain recombines TRBV11-2 with TRBJ2-2; D possibly corresponds to TRBD2 (6 bases). Germline V lookup: CDR1 SGHAT, CDR2 FQNNGV. CDR3 length: 17 amino acids. V was trimmed by 0 bases and J by 3 bases, leaving 14 bases between them. Written as DNA, the CDR3 is TGTGCCAGCAGCTTAGATGTGGGAGGTCGCTACACCGGGGAGCTGTTTTTT. Its translation is CASSLDVGGRYTGELFF.

With respect to this clonotype: Relative to the germline gene, one junction end is altered; a read error may explain this. The chain has TRBV5-1 and TRBJ1-2; TRBD1 matches at 8 bases. Germline V gives CDR1 SGHRS, CDR2 YFSETQ. This CDR3 region has 13 residues. The CDR3 sequence is CSSSTNRGNGYTF. The CDR3 DNA reads as TGCTCCAGCAGCACTAACAGGGGGAACGGCTACACCTTC.

In regard to this clonotype: This may stem from a read error, because a much larger clone lies one nucleotide away. The V gene is TRBV7-9, the J gene TRBJ2-5; no definite D call. Germline CDR1 is SEHNR and CDR2 is FQNEAQ (reference sequence). CDR3 length: 11 residues. The CDR3 is CAGSFGPEQYF. The CDR3 DNA follows: TGTGCCGGCAGCTTCGGTCCAGAGCAGTACTTC.

This clonotype was recorded at least ten times. V usage is TRBV15 and J usage is TRBJ2-1; 14 bases agree with TRBD2. V trimming: 5 bases; J trimming: 10 bases; junction bases outside the gene matches: 13. This CDR3 region has 17 residues. Germline V gene data show CDR1 as LNHNV and CDR2 as YYDKDF (reference sequence). The CDR3 spells CATSRYRGTSGSNEQFF. The CDR3 DNA sequence: TGTGCCACCAGCCGATATCGAGGGACTAGCGGGAGTAACGAGCAGTTCTTC.

V and J are TRBV20-1 and TRBJ2-7; TRBD1 matches 9 bases. J lost 5 bases, V lost 2 bases, and 7 bases had no gene match. This CDR3 is 14 amino acids long. Germline CDR1 is DFQATT and CDR2 is SNEGSKA (reference sequence). The CDR3 loop is CSARRTGTGNEQYF. CDR3 sequence (DNA): TGCAGTGCTAGAAGAACCGGGACAGGGAACGAGCAGTACTTC.

The DNA of the CDR3 is TGCAGTGCTAGAGGCCTAGCGGGTTCCTCAGATACGCAGTATTTT. Encoded protein: CSARGLAGSSDTQYF. The J gene is TRBJ2-3, the V gene TRBV20-1, with 8 bases matching TRBD2. Trimming took 1 base from V and 4 from J; bases not matched to a gene: 7. CDR3 length: 15 amino acids. Germline V gene lookup returns CDR1 DFQATT and CDR2 SNEGSKA (reference sequence).

This clonotype showed up many times. The chain has TRBV11-2 and TRBJ2-4; D gene unclear. The germline gives CDR1 SGHAT, CDR2 FQNNGV. With 3 bases removed from V and 7 bases from J, the gap between germline ends came to 16 bases. The CDR3 is made up of 15 amino acids. The CDR3 nucleotides are TGTGCCAGCAGCTTGAGGTCCCTGACCCCGAACATTCAGTACTTC. It codes for CASSLRSLTPNIQYF.

J is TRBJ2-2 and V is TRBV6-5, with a tentative D call TRBD1 (5 bases). The V end lost 0 bases, the J end lost 0 bases, and 17 bases lay between the germline ends. The length of the CDR3 is 19 residues. Per germline, CDR1 MNHEY and CDR2 SVGAGI. Here the CDR3 DNA reads TGTGCCAGCAGTTACTCGAGCGAAACGGACACCTCGAACACCGGGGAGCTGTTTTTT. Translated, it gives CASSYSSETDTSNTGELFF.

V and J are TRBV27 and TRBJ1-5; D possibly corresponds to TRBD1 (5 bases). This CDR3 is 14 amino acids long. The germline CDR1 and CDR2 sequences are MNHEY and SMNVEV (reference sequence). Trimming pared 7 bases from V and 4 bases from J, leaving 14 bases between. CDR3 nucleotide sequence: TGTGCCAGCAACCGGGACGATAGAAATCAGCCCCAGCATTTT. Protein: CASNRDDRNQPQHF.

In this sample, this clonotype turned up a few times. This chain links TRBV12-3 or TRBV12-4 with TRBJ2-1, with TRBD1 as a possible D gene (5 bases). V was trimmed by 7 bases and J by 2 bases, leaving 18 bases between them. The CDR3 spans 16 residues. DNA of the CDR3: TGTGCCAGCAACTACGGTAACAGGCTCCCCTACAATGAGCAGTTCTTC. The encoded protein is CASNYGNRLPYNEQFF.

J is TRBJ1-2 and V is TRBV5-5, with a tentative D call TRBD1 (5 bases). The CDR3 contains 14 residues. V lost 1 base, J lost 2 bases, and 9 bases lay in between. CDR1 SGHKS and CDR2 YYEKEE come from the germline V gene (reference sequence). The CDR3 DNA sequence: TGTGCCAGCAGCTTGTGGGGGAAGAACTATGGCTACACCTTC. Protein product: CASSLWGKNYGYTF.

The chain has TRBV7-2 and TRBJ2-4, with TRBD2 matching over 11 bases. The germline V gene encodes CDR1 SGHTA and CDR2 FQGNSA. The ends lost 2 bases at V and 13 bases at J; junction bases unmatched: 16. The CDR3 contains 17 residues. The CDR3 region is CASSLRLSASGGREQYF. In DNA form, the CDR3 reads TGTGCCAGCAGCTTACGTCTCTCGGCTAGCGGGGGGCGGGAGCAGTACTTC.

This clonotype was picked up many times. The chain is built from TRBV28 and TRBJ1-6; D ambiguous. Germline CDR1 is MDHEN and CDR2 is SYDVKM. The CDR3 is 15 residues long. Between the trimmed V and J ends, which lost 7 bases and 5 bases, there was a span of 15 bases. Written as DNA, the CDR3 is TGTGCCAGCACCCCTGTCGCTCTTCATAATTCACCCCTCCACTTT. The encoded protein is CASTPVALHNSPLHF. The variable domain in full, with the rest retrieved from reference TRBV28 and TRBJ1-6, is DVKVTQSSRYLVKRTGEKVFLECVQDMDHENMFWYRQDPGLGLRLIYFSYDVKMKEKGDIPEGYSVSREKKERFSLILESASTNQTSMYLCASTPVALHNSPLHFGNGTRLTVT.

There are many counts of this clonotype. CDR3 amino acids: CASSFSGNEQYF. CDR3 in DNA: TGTGCCAGCAGTTTCTCGGGAAACGAGCAGTACTTC. The chain carries TRBV12-3 or TRBV12-4 and TRBJ2-7; TRBD2 might be the D (5 bases). The CDR3 has 12 residues. The V end lost 3 bases, the J end lost 5 bases, and 8 bases lay between the germline ends.

This clonotype was seen a handful of times. The chain carries TRBV5-1 and TRBJ1-5; TRBD1 matches 8 bases. Germline lookup yields CDR1 SGHRS and CDR2 YFSETQ. The CDR3 runs to 16 residues. After removal of 5 bases from V and 3 bases from J, the junction contained 10 bases not matched to a gene. The CDR3 spells CASSADRGGLNQPQHF. The CDR3 nucleotides are TGCGCCAGCAGTGCCGACAGGGGAGGACTCAATCAGCCCCAGCATTTT.

The chain joins TRBV27 to TRBJ2-5; D is tentatively TRBD1 or TRBD2 (5 bases each). This CDR3 comprises 15 residues. The V gene's germline CDR1 is MNHEY and CDR2 SMNVEV (reference sequence). The V end lost 3 bases, the J end lost 2 bases, and 13 bases lay between the germline ends. CDR3 protein: CASSFLPGAQETQYF. In DNA form, the CDR3 reads TGTGCCAGCAGTTTCCTCCCCGGGGCACAAGAGACCCAGTACTTC.

V gene TRBV28 combines with J gene TRBJ1-3; D remains ambiguous. CDR1 and CDR2 from the germline V gene are MDHEN and SYDVKM. V was trimmed by 5 bases and J by 2 bases, leaving 22 bases between them. This CDR3 has 18 amino acids. CDR3 sequence (DNA): TGTGCCAGCAGTCAATCAACTAGAGGACGAATCACTGGAAACACCATATATTTT. As protein: CASSQSTRGRITGNTIYF.

This clonotype came up a few times. V is TRBV2 and J is TRBJ2-7; D gene uncertain. In germline, CDR1 is SNHLY, CDR2 FYNNEI. V gave up 6 bases and J gave up 2 bases, with 11 bases separating them. This CDR3 region has 13 residues. CDR3 nucleotides: TGTGCCAGCAGCGCCCTTTTTCCCTACGAGCAGTACTTC. This sequence encodes CASSALFPYEQYF.

This chain joins TRBV20-1 and TRBJ2-5; 8 bases match TRBD2. The CDR3 totals 14 residues. CDR1 is DFQATT, CDR2 SNEGSKA, per germline (reference sequence). J lost 2 bases, V lost 2 bases, and 4 bases had no gene match. CDR3 region: CSARTGGQQETQYF. The CDR3 DNA reads TGCAGTGCTAGAACGGGGGGGCAGCAAGAGACCCAGTACTTC.

Regarding this clonotype: This may be a read error: a much more frequent sequence differs by one nucleotide. V usage is TRBV5-1 and J usage is TRBJ2-7; 7 bases fit TRBD2. V lost 0 bases, J lost 0 bases, and 6 bases stayed unmatched. The CDR3 has 16 amino acids. Germline V lookup: CDR1 SGHRS, CDR2 YFSETQ. CDR3 region: CASSLVGWGGSYEQYF. For the CDR3, the DNA is TGCGCCAGCAGCTTGGTCGGGTGGGGGGGCTCCTACGAGCAGTACTTC.

The chain joins TRBV19 to TRBJ1-2; the D is unclear. This CDR3 region has 10 residues. The V end lost 3 bases, the J end lost 8 bases, and 4 bases lay between the germline ends. Germline CDR1 is LNHDA and CDR2 is SQIVND (reference sequence). CDR3 loop: CASSMNGYTF. The CDR3 DNA reads as TGTGCCAGTAGTATGAACGGCTACACCTTC.

This chain connects TRBV3-1 to TRBJ2-7; a weak D match, TRBD2 (6 bases). From germline, CDR1 is LGHDT and CDR2 YNNKEL (reference sequence). V lost 4 bases, J lost 3 bases, and 13 bases lay in between. The CDR3 covers 14 residues. The chain's CDR3 is CASSPAGAGYEQYF. The CDR3 region has the DNA TGTGCCAGCAGCCCAGCGGGTGCGGGCTACGAGCAGTACTTC.